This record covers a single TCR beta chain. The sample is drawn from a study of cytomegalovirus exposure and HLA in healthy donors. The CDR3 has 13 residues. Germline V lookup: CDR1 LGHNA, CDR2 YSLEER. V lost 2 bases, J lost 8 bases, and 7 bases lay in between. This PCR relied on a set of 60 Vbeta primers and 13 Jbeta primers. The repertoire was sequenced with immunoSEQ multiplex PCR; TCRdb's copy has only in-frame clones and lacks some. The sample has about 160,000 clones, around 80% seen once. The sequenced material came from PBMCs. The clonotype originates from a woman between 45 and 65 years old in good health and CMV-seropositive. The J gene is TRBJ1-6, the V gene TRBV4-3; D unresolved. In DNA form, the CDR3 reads TGCGCCAGCAGCCAAATGAGGGATTCACCCCTCCACTTT. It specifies CASSQMRDSPLHF.